These 16 T cell receptor beta chains share one sample of origin, sequenced in a study of low-dose radiotherapy and immunotherapy resistance in tumors. TRAV and TRBV primers primed cDNA for both TCRalpha and TCRbeta. PCR amplification of the TCRs was performed with Phusion for 20 PCR cycles, and it relied on a constant-region primer together with a V-primer adapter. A single record per CDR3 protein comes from TCRdb applying MiXCR to the reads. This sample carries tens of thousands of distinct CDR3 sequences, 18% of them seen once, and the ten largest clones take 2.5% to 3%. As for time point: before trial treatment. The sample here was PBMCs, taken before treatment. The receptors were gathered from a male donor with prostate cancer.

Within the sample, this clonotype is medium-sized. The genes are TRBV7-2 and TRBJ2-1; either TRBD1 or TRBD2 may fit D (6 bases each). Per germline, CDR1 SGHTA and CDR2 FQGNSA. The V end lost 5 bases, the J end lost 4 bases, and 15 bases lay between the germline ends. This CDR3 spans 15 amino acids. The CDR3: CASSLDGGRYNEQFF. The CDR3, as DNA: TGTGCCAGCAGCCTAGACGGGGGCCGTTACAATGAGCAGTTCTTC.

The chain links TRBV23-1 to TRBJ1-4; D remains ambiguous. TRBV23-1 is classed as an ORF, of uncertain function. V was clipped by 2 bases and J by 0 bases, with 4 bases between them. The CDR3 is made up of 14 amino acids. CDR3 sequence reads: CASSQRATNEKLFF. In DNA, the CDR3 is TGCGCCAGCAGTCAACGAGCAACTAATGAAAAACTGTTTTTT.

This clonotype was seen at least ten times. The gene calls are TRBV7-6 and TRBJ2-2; 9 nucleotides agree with TRBD1. The CDR3 spans 16 residues. Germline V gene lookup returns CDR1 SGHVS and CDR2 FNYEAQ. With 7 bases clipped from V and 3 bases from J, the junction kept 9 bases outside the gene matches. The CDR3 loop reads CASTPGRTGDTGELFF. As DNA, the CDR3 is TGTGCCAGCACCCCCGGGAGGACAGGGGACACCGGGGAGCTGTTTTTT.

The chain recombines TRBV7-9 with TRBJ1-1; D remains ambiguous. The germline CDR1 and CDR2 sequences are SEHNR and FQNEAQ (reference sequence). V shed 6 bases and J shed 1 base, with 9 bases lying between them. The length of the CDR3 is 13 residues. The CDR3 bases are TGTGCCAGCAGATACTCAGGGAACACTGAAGCTTTCTTT. Residues: CASRYSGNTEAFF.

This chain connects TRBV6-2 or TRBV6-3 to TRBJ1-5; perhaps TRBD1 as D (5 bases). Trimming left V 5 bases short and J 6 bases short, with 20 bases between. Germline CDR1 reads MNHEY; CDR2 reads SVGEGT. The CDR3 totals 16 residues. The CDR3 sequence is CASSAEWFTGGQPQHF. In DNA form, the CDR3 reads TGTGCCAGCAGTGCGGAATGGTTCACGGGGGGTCAGCCCCAGCATTTT.

This clonotype was observed many times. The chain joins TRBV11-2 to TRBJ2-2; 7 bases agree with TRBD1. The V gene's germline CDR1 is SGHAT and CDR2 FQNNGV. The junction had 7 bases not matched to a gene; V was cut back by 1 base and J by 5 bases. This CDR3 is 16 amino acids long. CDR3 DNA: TGTGCCAGCAGCTTAGTCGGGACAGCAATAACCGGGGAGCTGTTTTTT. Translated, it gives CASSLVGTAITGELFF.

This clonotype came up many times. J is TRBJ2-6 and V is TRBV12-3 or TRBV12-4; 7 bases match TRBD2. CDR3 size: 14 residues. Trimming at V came to 8 bases and at J to 10 bases, leaving 11 bases not matched to a gene. CDR3 sequence (DNA): TGTGCCAGCCGGGGGGAGGAAGAGACAAACGTCCTGACTTTC. Residues: CASRGEEETNVLTF.

CDR3 DNA: TGTGCCAGCAGCTTTCAGCATGAAGCTTTCTTT. Encoded protein: CASSFQHEAFF. The chain employs TRBV7-9 and TRBJ1-1; D unclear. Germline CDR1 is SEHNR and CDR2 is FQNEAQ (reference sequence). The CDR3 contains 11 residues. The V gene lost 3 bases and the J gene lost 7 bases, with 6 bases spanning the gap.

This clonotype was recorded many times. The rearrangement joins TRBV7-9 to TRBJ1-2, with TRBD1 matching over 7 bases. CDR3 length: 14 residues. Germline values: CDR1 SEHNR, CDR2 FQNEAQ (reference sequence). V was clipped by 1 base and J by 5 bases; unmatched bases: 4. The CDR3 region is CASSLEAGGYGYTF. As DNA, the CDR3 is TGTGCCAGCAGCTTAGAGGCAGGGGGGTATGGCTACACCTTC.

This clonotype was seen ten or more times. J is TRBJ2-3 and V is TRBV11-2, with D unresolved. V was clipped by 1 base and J by 4 bases, with 6 bases between them. The length of the CDR3 is 13 residues. CDR1 SGHAT and CDR2 FQNNGV come from the germline V gene. CDR3 sequence reads: CASSLGLADTQYF. DNA for the CDR3: TGTGCCAGCAGCTTAGGCCTGGCAGATACGCAGTATTTT.

V usage is TRBV9 and J usage is TRBJ2-7, with D perhaps matching TRBD2 (5 bases). V lost 0 bases and J lost 0, with 10 bases in between. CDR3 length: 15 amino acids. Germline-derived CDR1 and CDR2 are SGDLS and YYNGEE. The CDR3 protein is CASSVGTSSSYEQYF. The DNA for the CDR3 is TGTGCCAGCAGCGTAGGGACTTCAAGCTCCTACGAGCAGTACTTC.

The sample holds many counts of this clonotype. The rearrangement uses TRBV11-2 and TRBJ2-7; weak D call: TRBD2 (6 bases). Germline values: CDR1 SGHAT, CDR2 FQNNGV. V lost 6 bases, J lost 4 bases, and 13 bases lay in between. CDR3 size: 13 residues. CDR3 sequence: CASSLGGTYEQYF. CDR3 DNA: TGTGCCAGCAGTTTGGGGGGAACATACGAGCAGTACTTC.

The chain carries TRBV7-9 and TRBJ2-3; TRBD2 aligns across 9 bases. CDR1 and CDR2 from the germline V gene are SEHNR and FQNEAQ (reference sequence). The CDR3 spans 18 residues. V lost 4 bases, J lost 0 bases, and 11 bases stayed unmatched. CDR3 in DNA: TGTGCCAGCAGCTCCCCCCTCGGACTAGCGTCTAGCACAGATACGCAGTATTTT. Translated, it gives CASSSPLGLASSTDTQYF.

There are many counts of this clonotype. The chain couples TRBV12-3 or TRBV12-4 to TRBJ2-2; no clear D gene. CDR3 length equals 12 residues. The V end lost 7 bases, the J end lost 5 bases, and 8 bases lay between the germline ends. CDR3 coding DNA: TGTGCCAGCACCGACGGAACCGGGGAGCTGTTTTTT. Encoded protein: CASTDGTGELFF.

This clonotype was detected ten times or more. The genes are TRBV6-6 and TRBJ2-7, with TRBD1 matching over 7 bases. The J segment lost 0 bases and the V segment lost 8 bases, leaving 1 base of the junction unmatched. Germline assignment: CDR1 MNHNY and CDR2 SVGAGI (reference sequence). This CDR3 spans 12 amino acids. CDR3 in amino acids: CASGTASYEQYF. The CDR3 region has the DNA TGTGCCAGCGGGACAGCCTCCTACGAGCAGTACTTC.

This clonotype showed up many times. This chain connects TRBV4-1 to TRBJ2-1, with TRBD2 as a possible D gene (6 bases). The CDR3 runs to 20 residues. Germline V gives CDR1 MGHRA, CDR2 YSYEKL. The germline V and J ends were trimmed by 2 bases and 6 bases, with 29 bases remaining between them. The CDR3 DNA reads as TGCGCCAGCAGCCAACGACTATCCGCGGGGTGGGGGGACTGGGGCAATGAGCAGTTCTTC. Protein product: CASSQRLSAGWGDWGNEQFF.